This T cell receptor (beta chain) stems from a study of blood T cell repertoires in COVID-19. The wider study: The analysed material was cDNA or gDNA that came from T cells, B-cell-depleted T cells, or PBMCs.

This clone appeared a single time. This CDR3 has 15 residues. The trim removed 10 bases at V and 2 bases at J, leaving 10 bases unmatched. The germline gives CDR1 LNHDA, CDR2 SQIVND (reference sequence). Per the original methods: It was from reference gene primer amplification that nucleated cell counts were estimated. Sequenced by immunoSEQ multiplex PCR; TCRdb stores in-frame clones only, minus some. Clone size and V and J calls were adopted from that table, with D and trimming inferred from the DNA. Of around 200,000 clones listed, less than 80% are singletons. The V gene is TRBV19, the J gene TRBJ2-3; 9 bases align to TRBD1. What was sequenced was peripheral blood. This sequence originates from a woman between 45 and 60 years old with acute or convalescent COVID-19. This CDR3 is CATMDRGWSTDTQYF. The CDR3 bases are TGTGCCACCATGGACAGGGGATGGTCCACAGATACGCAGTATTTT.